A single sample is the source of the 10 T cell receptor beta chains below, sequenced in a study of cytomegalovirus exposure and HLA in healthy donors. Clones were read by immunoSEQ multiplex PCR, and TCRdb kept only the in-frame ones, dropping some. The data hold fewer than 100,000 clones, with 94% observed a single time. The sample consisted of PBMCs. These TCRs come from a woman under 30 in good health and CMV-seronegative.

The V gene is TRBV6-6, the J gene TRBJ2-1, with 10 positions matching TRBD2. Germline CDR1 is MNHNY and CDR2 is SVGAGI (reference sequence). The CDR3 contains 15 residues. V shed 6 bases, J shed 5 bases, and the junction held 7 bases outside the gene matches. The CDR3, as DNA: TGTGCCAGCAGGGGGGGGACTAGCGCAAACAATGAGCAGTTCTTC. Encoded protein: CASRGGTSANNEQFF.

The chain couples TRBV11-1 to TRBJ2-7, with 7 bases identical to TRBD1. V trimming: 4 bases; J trimming: 6 bases; junction bases outside the gene matches: 12. The CDR3 spans 15 residues. The germline V gene has CDR1 SGHAT and CDR2 FQDESV (reference sequence). The CDR3 sequence is CASSSYRGASREQYF. For the CDR3, the DNA is TGTGCCAGCAGCTCGTACAGGGGCGCTTCTCGCGAGCAGTACTTC.

The CDR3 DNA reads as TGTGCCAGCAGAGCTGACAGGTATCAGCCCCAGCATTTT. It is translated as CASRADRYQPQHF. The chain joins TRBV2 to TRBJ1-5, with D perhaps TRBD1 (6 bases). V dropped 6 bases and J dropped 5 bases, with 11 bases sitting between them. Germline-derived CDR1 and CDR2 are SNHLY and FYNNEI. The CDR3 is made up of 13 amino acids.

The rearrangement joins TRBV10-3 to TRBJ2-3, with TRBD2 matching 7 bases. The CDR3 length is 13 residues. With 8 bases clipped from V and 6 bases from J, the junction kept 8 bases outside the gene matches. In germline, CDR1 is ENHRY, CDR2 SYGVKD. As DNA, the CDR3 is TGTGCCATCTGGCGGGAGACGTCGGATACGCAGTATTTT. Amino acid sequence: CAIWRETSDTQYF.

A word on this clone: Distinct nucleotide sequences in the sample also encode this CDR3. The J gene is TRBJ1-5, the V gene TRBV16; 10 bases map to TRBD1. This CDR3 is built from 15 residues. V shed 0 bases and J 4 bases; nucleotides not matched to a gene: 0. Germline V lookup: CDR1 KGHSY, CDR2 FQNENV. CDR3 protein: CASSQSGQGNQPQHF. The DNA for the CDR3 is TGTGCCAGCAGCCAATCGGGACAGGGGAATCAGCCCCAGCATTTT.

J is TRBJ2-2 and V is TRBV19; weak D call: TRBD2 (5 bases). CDR1 and CDR2 from the germline V gene are LNHDA and SQIVND (reference sequence). Trimming pared 5 bases from V and 2 bases from J, leaving 6 bases between. This CDR3 has 13 amino acids. The CDR3 bases are TGTGCCAGTAGTTCGGGAAACACCGGGGAGCTGTTTTTT. Translation: CASSSGNTGELFF.

In DNA, the CDR3 is TGTGCCAGCAGTGTAGGGGTTCATGAGCAGTTCTTC. This gives the protein CASSVGVHEQFF. The V gene is TRBV6-1, the J gene TRBJ2-1; a possible D gene is TRBD1 (5 bases). Trimming removed 4 bases at V and 8 bases at J, with 9 bases between. This CDR3 is 12 amino acids long. Germline CDR1 is MNHNS and CDR2 is SASEGT.

This clone came up a few times. This rearrangement joins TRBV5-1 to TRBJ2-1; 14 bases are shared with TRBD2. V shed 4 bases, J shed 3 bases, and the junction held 9 bases outside the gene matches. The CDR3 consists of 18 residues. Germline CDR1 is SGHRS and CDR2 is YFSETQ. The CDR3 reads CASSTGTSGGTIYNEQFF. CDR3 bases: TGCGCCAGCAGCACCGGGACTAGCGGGGGAACGATCTACAATGAGCAGTTCTTC.

This chain links TRBV7-8 with TRBJ2-7, with TRBD2 identical over 11 bases. V was pared by 4 bases and J by 2 bases, with 7 bases of the junction left unmatched. Germline V gives CDR1 SGHVS, CDR2 FQNEAQ. This CDR3 region has 16 residues. The CDR3 reads CASSWGLAAPTYEQYF. The CDR3 bases are TGTGCCAGCAGCTGGGGACTAGCGGCGCCCACCTACGAGCAGTACTTC.

This chain joins TRBV28 and TRBJ2-7, with TRBD2 matching over 7 bases. The germline V gene encodes CDR1 MDHEN and CDR2 SYDVKM. The ends lost 2 bases at V and 0 bases at J; junction bases unmatched: 7. CDR3 length: 16 residues. The CDR3 loop is CASSLRVGRPSYEQYF. As DNA, the CDR3 is TGTGCCAGCAGTTTACGAGTCGGGAGGCCCTCCTACGAGCAGTACTTC.